The rows below give T cell receptor beta chains drawn from one sample of a study of tumor and adjacent non-tumor tissue in lung cancer. TCRdb reprocessed the multiplex PCR reads with MiXCR, giving one entry per CDR3 protein. This sample has some 97,000 distinct CDR3 sequences; 65% occur once, and the top ten carry around a fifth. Sequencing used distant non-tumor lung tissue. All receptors derive from a man under 40 with non-small cell lung cancer. CDR3s include the opening cysteine and the closing phenylalanine or tryptophan. A D gene is named only where the DNA matches it firmly. Clone size is not always given. Where it is, it says once, few, many or a class for expanded clones.

v_call	d_call	j_call	clone_size	cdr3_nt	cdr3_aa
TRBV6-1	TRBD1	TRBJ2-2	-	TGTGCCAGCAGGAGTACCGATGGGTACACAGGGGGGCTGTTTTTT	CASRSTDGYTGGLFF
TRBV12-3/TRBV12-4	-	TRBJ2-2	-	TGTGCCAGCAGTACCGGGACAAGGGGTGGTACCGGGGAGTTGTTTTTT	CASSTGTRGGTGELFF
TRBV20-1	TRBD2	TRBJ2-7	few	TGCAGTGCTAGAAGGCCTAGCGGTCGCTCCTACGAGCAGTGCTTC	CSARRPSGRSYEQCF
TRBV29-1	-	TRBJ2-3	-	TGCAGCGTCATGACTATCGGGGGGCACACAGATACGCAGTATTTT	CSVMTIGGHTDTQYF
TRBV4-1	-	TRBJ2-3	once	TGCGCCAGCAGCCAAATTAGCGAGAGGGCCGACACAGATAGGCAGTATTTT	CASSQISERADTDRQYF
TRBV4-2	-	TRBJ1-2	-	TGTGCCAGCAGCCGATATCTGGAAGGCACCTATGGCTACACGTTC	CASSRYLEGTYGYTF
TRBV29-1	-	TRBJ1-1	-	TGCAGCGTTGAAGATGTAATCGGAGCTTTCTTT	CSVEDVIGAFF
TRBV7-9	-	TRBJ2-6	few	TGTGCCAGCAGCTTAGAATTCCGGAGGAAATCTGGGGCCAACGTCCTGACTTTC	CASSLEFRRKSGANVLTF
TRBV6-2/TRBV6-3	TRBD1	TRBJ1-1	many	TGTGCCAGCACGGGACAGGCGAACACTGAAGCTTTCTTT	CASTGQANTEAFF
TRBV11-2	-	TRBJ2-5	few	TGTGCCAGCAGCTTAGAGCTCCAGGAGGGATGGGAAGAGACCCAGTACTTC	CASSLELQEGWEETQYF
TRBV20-1	TRBD1	TRBJ1-1	-	TGCAGTGCTGGGGACTGGGGACAGCCACCGAACACTGAAGCTTTCTTC	CSAGDWGQPPNTEAFF
TRBV4-3	TRBD1	TRBJ2-5	-	TGCACCAGCAGCCGAGAAGGACAGGGGGCACGAGAGACCCAGTACTTC	CTSSREGQGARETQYF
TRBV11-2	TRBD1	TRBJ1-1	-	TGTGCCAGAAGTCGGACAGGGTTAAACACTGAAGCTTTCTTT	CARSRTGLNTEAFF
TRBV21-1	-	TRBJ2-1	-	TGTGCCGGCAGCAAACGAACTAGCGGGAGTTGGGAGCAGTTCTTC	CAGSKRTSGSWEQFF
TRBV6-1	-	TRBJ1-5	-	TGTGCCAACAGTGAAAGGTTGAGAAATCAGCCCCAGCATTTT	CANSERLRNQPQHF
TRBV20-1	TRBD2	TRBJ2-1	few	TGCAGTGCTAAGCGGGAATCCTACAATGAGCAGTTCTTC	CSAKRESYNEQFF
TRBV29-1	-	TRBJ1-2	-	TGCAGCGCCCGAGAAGATGTAATCTCGGACTACACATTC	CSAREDVISDYTF
TRBV11-2	TRBD1	TRBJ1-1	-	TGTACCGGCAGCTTATACCCCGGGACAGGGCCCATGAACACTGAAGCTTTCTTT	CTGSLYPGTGPMNTEAFF
TRBV10-3	TRBD2	TRBJ2-1	-	TGTGCTATCGATAGCGGGGGCCGAATCAATGAGCAGTTCTTC	CAIDSGGRINEQFF
TRBV5-6	-	TRBJ2-3	-	TGTGCCAGCAGCATGCCCAGCGGAGGGACAGATACGCAGTATTTT	CASSMPSGGTDTQYF
TRBV20-1	-	TRBJ2-1	-	TGCAGTGCTAGAATGGGGGGCCCCTACAATGAACAGTTCTTC	CSARMGGPYNEQFF
TRBV7-9	-	TRBJ2-7	-	TGTGCCAGCAGCTACGCACAGGGAGAGGCCTACGAGCACTACTTC	CASSYAQGEAYEHYF
TRBV20-1	-	TRBJ2-2	few	TGCAGTGCTAGAGGTCTAAGGGCACCCACCGGGGAGCTGTTCTTT	CSARGLRAPTGELFF
TRBV20-1	TRBD2	TRBJ2-1	-	TGTAGTGTCCGGACTAGCGGGAGTGGTTTTGGTGAGCAGTTCTTC	CSVRTSGSGFGEQFF
TRBV11-2	TRBD1	TRBJ1-2	-	TGTGCCCGCAGGGGACAGGGGGTGGGCTATTGCTACACCTTC	CARRGQGVGYCYTF
TRBV11-2	-	TRBJ2-1	-	TGTGCCAGCAGCTTGGGACACTACCAGCAGTTCTTC	CASSLGHYQQFF
TRBV5-4	-	TRBJ2-1	many	TGTGCCAGCAGTCATGACTACTATGAGCAGTTCTTC	CASSHDYYEQFF
TRBV4-2	TRBD1	TRBJ1-4	-	TGTGTCAGCAGCCAAGATCAAGTCACAGGGGATGAAAAACTGTTTTTT	CVSSQDQVTGDEKLFF
TRBV4-1	TRBD2	TRBJ2-1	-	TGCGCCAGCAGCCACCCACGACGGGGGGTCCCAGGACTAGCGGGAGACCACAATGAGCAGTTCTTC	CASSHPRRGVPGLAGDHNEQFF
TRBV6-1	TRBD2	TRBJ2-3	many	TGTGCCAGCAGCCCCGGACTAGCGGGGGGCCCCACAGATACGCAGTATTTT	CASSPGLAGGPTDTQYF
TRBV29-1	TRBD1	TRBJ1-1	-	TGCAGCGTTGCTCCGGGGACAGGACTGGATGAAGCTTTCTTT	CSVAPGTGLDEAFF
TRBV5-1	TRBD2	TRBJ2-1	few	TGCGCCAGCAGCTCTGGACTAGCGGGGGCGTCCTACAATGAGCAGTTCTTC	CASSSGLAGASYNEQFF
TRBV29-1	-	TRBJ2-3	many	TGCAGCGTTGAAGTTTGGGCAGATACGCAGTATTTT	CSVEVWADTQYF